The rows below give T cell receptor beta chains drawn from one sample of a study of blood T cell repertoires in COVID-19. TCRdb keeps only in-frame clones here, not all; method: immunoSEQ multiplex PCR. The sample records 100,000 to 150,000 clones, 85% being singletons. The sample comprised peripheral blood. Receptors originate from an older man with active or convalescent COVID-19. Each CDR3 is given with its conserved first and last residue. Fields, in order: CDR3 protein, CDR3 DNA, clone size, D gene, V gene, J gene. The D gene is left open where the match is weak. For some rows the clone size is stated as once, few or many, or as a class when expanded; others skip it.

CDR3: CSGRQGAGNTIYF; DNA: TGCAGCGGGCGCCAGGGGGCTGGAAACACCATATATTTT; size: -; D: TRBD1; V: TRBV29-1; J: TRBJ1-3
CDR3: CATKTSRDTEAFF; DNA: TGTGCCACCAAGACGTCCAGGGACACTGAAGCTTTCTTT; size: -; D: -; V: TRBV2; J: TRBJ1-1
CDR3: CASSEGKRGTGNTIYF; DNA: TGTGCCAGCAGTGAAGGGAAAAGGGGGACAGGAAACACCATATATTTT; size: -; D: -; V: TRBV6-1; J: TRBJ1-3
CDR3: CASSYLTGYTGELFF; DNA: TGTGCCAGCAGTTACCTCACAGGGTACACCGGGGAGCTGTTTTTT; size: once; D: -; V: TRBV6-5; J: TRBJ2-2
CDR3: CASSLIGRGGYGYTF; DNA: TGTGCCAGCAGCTTAATCGGGCGGGGAGGCTATGGCTACACCTTC; size: -; D: -; V: TRBV7-9; J: TRBJ1-2
CDR3: CASSFPGHSAYEQYF; DNA: TGTGCCAGCAGCTTTCCGGGACACTCGGCCTACGAGCAGTACTTC; size: -; D: -; V: TRBV5-6; J: TRBJ2-7
CDR3: CASSNRDGGYTF; DNA: TGTGCCAGCAGTAACAGGGACGGGGGCTACACCTTC; size: -; D: -; V: TRBV12-3/TRBV12-4; J: TRBJ1-2
CDR3: CASSVQGNNEKLFF; DNA: TGTGCCAGCAGTGTACAGGGGAATAATGAAAAACTGTTTTTT; size: -; D: TRBD1; V: TRBV2; J: TRBJ1-4
CDR3: CAIRDTGRGSPLHF; DNA: TGTGCCATCAGGGACACAGGGAGGGGTTCACCCCTCCACTTT; size: -; D: -; V: TRBV10-3; J: TRBJ1-6
CDR3: CASSGRENTEAFF; DNA: TGTGCCAGCAGTGGCAGGGAGAACACTGAAGCTTTCTTT; size: -; D: -; V: TRBV2; J: TRBJ1-1
CDR3: CATSRWGDWQTGDNQPQHF; DNA: TGTGCCACCAGCAGATGGGGTGATTGGCAAACCGGGGATAATCAGCCCCAGCATTTT; size: -; D: -; V: TRBV15; J: TRBJ1-5
CDR3: CASSPTHGQSTSGANVLTF; DNA: TGTGCCAGCAGTCCGACGCATGGACAGTCTACCTCCGGGGCCAACGTCCTGACTTTC; size: once; D: -; V: TRBV27; J: TRBJ2-6
CDR3: CAWTSDRVWKTQYF; DNA: TGTGCCTGGACCTCGGACAGGGTCTGGAAGACCCAGTACTTC; size: -; D: TRBD1; V: TRBV30; J: TRBJ2-5
CDR3: CSVGRGLGQPQHF; DNA: TGCAGCGTTGGGCGGGGGCTAGGTCAGCCCCAGCATTTT; size: -; D: -; V: TRBV29-1; J: TRBJ1-5
CDR3: CASSSRGYGYTF; DNA: TGTGCCAGCAGTTCACGGGGATATGGCTACACCTTC; size: -; D: -; V: TRBV28; J: TRBJ1-2
CDR3: CASSDNRNTEAFF; DNA: TGTGCCAGCAGTGACAACAGAAACACTGAAGCTTTCTTT; size: -; D: -; V: TRBV6-1; J: TRBJ1-1
CDR3: CASSQSLLFRPQHF; DNA: TGCGCCAGCAGCCAGAGTCTCTTGTTTCGGCCCCAGCATTTT; size: -; D: -; V: TRBV4-3; J: TRBJ1-5
CDR3: CASRRDRGSEKLFF; DNA: TGTGCCAGCAGGAGGGACAGGGGCAGTGAAAAACTGTTTTTT; size: -; D: TRBD1; V: TRBV6-5; J: TRBJ1-4
CDR3: CASSMTENTEAFF; DNA: TGTGCCAGCAGCATGACAGAGAACACTGAAGCTTTCTTT; size: -; D: -; V: TRBV7-2; J: TRBJ1-1
CDR3: CASRSYRGQAFF; DNA: TGTGCCAGCAGATCCTACAGGGGGCAAGCTTTCTTT; size: -; D: TRBD1; V: TRBV6-6; J: TRBJ1-1
CDR3: CASSQVPGQGADTQYF; DNA: TGTGCCAGCAGCCAAGTGCCGGGACAGGGCGCAGATACGCAGTATTTT; size: -; D: TRBD1; V: TRBV3-1/TRBV3-2; J: TRBJ2-3
CDR3: CSARRLEAFF; DNA: TGCAGTGCCCGGCGGCTTGAAGCTTTCTTT; size: -; D: -; V: TRBV20-1; J: TRBJ1-1
CDR3: CASSLTSGGSYNEQFF; DNA: TGTGCCAGCAGCTTAACTAGCGGGGGGAGCTACAATGAGCAGTTCTTC; size: -; D: TRBD2; V: TRBV7-3; J: TRBJ2-1
CDR3: CSAGAGTGGWNEKLFF; DNA: TGCAGTGCTGGTGCCGGGACAGGGGGGTGGAATGAAAAACTGTTTTTT; size: -; D: TRBD1; V: TRBV20-1; J: TRBJ1-4
CDR3: CASSTERGESYGYTF; DNA: TGCGCCAGCAGCACCGAAAGGGGCGAGTCTTATGGCTACACCTTC; size: -; D: -; V: TRBV5-1; J: TRBJ1-2
CDR3: CASRREGRYEQYF; DNA: TGTGCCAGCAGACGGGAGGGAAGGTACGAGCAGTACTTC; size: once; D: TRBD2; V: TRBV6-6; J: TRBJ2-7
CDR3: CASSPRGEGTEKLFF; DNA: TGTGCCAGCTCACCCCGAGGAGAGGGAACCGAAAAACTGTTTTTT; size: -; D: -; V: TRBV18; J: TRBJ1-4
CDR3: CRGRQGRPGANVLTF; DNA: TGCAGGGGGAGACAGGGTCGCCCTGGGGCCAACGTCCTGACTTTC; size: -; D: TRBD1; V: TRBV29-1; J: TRBJ2-6
CDR3: CASSPRTGAVRNQPQHF; DNA: TGTGCCAGCAGCCCTAGGACAGGGGCCGTACGCAATCAGCCCCAGCATTTT; size: -; D: TRBD1; V: TRBV28; J: TRBJ1-5
CDR3: CASRQGHLTNEKLFF; DNA: TGTGCCAGCAGACAGGGTCATCTAACTAATGAAAAACTGTTTTTT; size: -; D: -; V: TRBV6-6; J: TRBJ1-4
CDR3: CASSPQNYGYTF; DNA: TGTGCCAGCTCACCTCAAAACTATGGCTACACCTTC; size: -; D: -; V: TRBV18; J: TRBJ1-2
CDR3: CATGTSGRSSYNEQFF; DNA: TGTGCCACGGGGACTAGCGGGCGAAGCTCCTACAATGAGCAGTTCTTC; size: -; D: TRBD2; V: TRBV24-1; J: TRBJ2-1
CDR3: CASRAAGAGSGELFF; DNA: TGTGCCAGCAGGGCCGCGGGGGCTGGCTCCGGGGAGCTGTTTTTT; size: -; D: -; V: TRBV7-9; J: TRBJ2-2
CDR3: CATSDRGGSIEQYF; DNA: TGTGCCACCAGTGACCGGGGGGGCAGTATCGAGCAGTACTTC; size: -; D: TRBD2; V: TRBV24-1; J: TRBJ2-7
CDR3: CAISASSGRGDWEAFF; DNA: TGTGCCATCAGTGCCTCCTCGGGGAGGGGGGATTGGGAAGCTTTCTTT; size: -; D: -; V: TRBV10-3; J: TRBJ1-1
CDR3: CASSQGLAGEQFF; DNA: TGCGCCAGCAGCCAGGGGCTAGCGGGAGAGCAGTTCTTC; size: once; D: TRBD2; V: TRBV4-1; J: TRBJ2-1
CDR3: CASSIQASANTGELFF; DNA: TGTGCCAGTAGTATACAGGCTAGCGCGAACACCGGGGAGCTGTTTTTT; size: -; D: -; V: TRBV19; J: TRBJ2-2
CDR3: CASSLKGDYGYTF; DNA: TGTGCCAGCAGTTTAAAGGGGGACTATGGCTACACCTTC; size: once; D: -; V: TRBV12-3/TRBV12-4; J: TRBJ1-2
CDR3: CASTLETRTGELFF; DNA: TGTGCCAGCACATTAGAAACTAGGACCGGGGAGCTGTTTTTT; size: -; D: -; V: TRBV7-9; J: TRBJ2-2
CDR3: CAWSHRGSALGSDQPQHF; DNA: TGTGCCTGGAGTCATAGGGGGTCGGCCCTGGGATCGGATCAGCCCCAGCATTTT; size: -; D: -; V: TRBV30; J: TRBJ1-5
CDR3: CASSSRDRIHTEAFF; DNA: TGTGCCAGCAGTTCCCGGGACAGGATACATACTGAAGCTTTCTTT; size: -; D: TRBD1; V: TRBV6-5; J: TRBJ1-1
CDR3: CASSPTQGGPGYNEQFF; DNA: TGCGCCAGCAGCCCAACCCAGGGAGGACCTGGGTACAATGAGCAGTTCTTC; size: few; D: -; V: TRBV4-1; J: TRBJ2-1
CDR3: CASGTGVNSPLHF; DNA: TGTGCCAGCGGGACAGGGGTAAATTCACCCCTCCACTTT; size: -; D: TRBD1; V: TRBV2; J: TRBJ1-6
CDR3: CASSLGQGGNQPQHF; DNA: TGCGCCAGCAGCTTAGGACAGGGTGGGAATCAGCCCCAGCATTTT; size: once; D: TRBD1; V: TRBV5-1; J: TRBJ1-5
CDR3: CASSDETGITIETQYF; DNA: TGTGCCAGCAGTGACGAGACAGGGATTACGATAGAGACCCAGTACTTC; size: -; D: TRBD1; V: TRBV6-4; J: TRBJ2-5
CDR3: CASSLLGGAYEQYF; DNA: TGTGCCAGCAGCTTACTGGGGGGGGCCTACGAGCAGTACTTC; size: -; D: TRBD2; V: TRBV7-6; J: TRBJ2-7
CDR3: CASSNRDRAYEQYF; DNA: TGTGCCAGCAGCAACCGGGACAGGGCTTACGAGCAGTACTTC; size: -; D: TRBD1; V: TRBV6-6; J: TRBJ2-7
CDR3: CASSSGQGVNYGYTF; DNA: TGTGCCAGCAGCTCGGGACAGGGGGTTAACTATGGCTACACCTTC; size: -; D: TRBD1; V: TRBV5-4; J: TRBJ1-2
CDR3: CASSEAGTLNTEAFF; DNA: TGTGCCAGCAGTGAAGCAGGGACACTGAACACTGAAGCTTTCTTT; size: -; D: -; V: TRBV2; J: TRBJ1-1
CDR3: CASSFKGQGVSGANVLTF; DNA: TGTGCCAGCAGTTTTAAGGGACAGGGAGTTTCTGGGGCCAACGTCCTGACTTTC; size: -; D: TRBD1; V: TRBV27; J: TRBJ2-6
CDR3: CASSLVERSAGGPPRRDTQYF; DNA: TGTGCCAGCAGCTTAGTAGAGAGGTCCGCGGGAGGCCCCCCGCGTCGGGATACGCAGTATTTT; size: -; D: TRBD2; V: TRBV7-8; J: TRBJ2-3
CDR3: CASSQVSGVWQETQYF; DNA: TGTGCCAGCAGCCAAGTATCGGGAGTATGGCAAGAGACCCAGTACTTC; size: -; D: -; V: TRBV14; J: TRBJ2-5
CDR3: CASSAGVREKLFF; DNA: TGTGCCAGCAGCGCGGGGGTAAGAGAAAAACTGTTTTTT; size: -; D: -; V: TRBV9; J: TRBJ1-4
CDR3: CASRTSGNYNEQFF; DNA: TGCGCCAGTAGGACTAGCGGAAACTACAATGAGCAGTTCTTC; size: -; D: TRBD2; V: TRBV5-1; J: TRBJ2-1
CDR3: CASSLGDRDYYGYTF; DNA: TGCGCCAGCAGCTTGGGGGACAGGGACTACTATGGCTACACCTTC; size: -; D: TRBD1; V: TRBV5-1; J: TRBJ1-2
CDR3: CASSVGAGDRTDTQYF; DNA: TGTGCCAGCAGCGTAGGAGCGGGGGACCGCACAGATACGCAGTATTTT; size: -; D: TRBD2; V: TRBV9; J: TRBJ2-3
CDR3: CASGRLAGYNEQFF; DNA: TGTGCCAGCGGAAGACTAGCGGGCTACAATGAGCAGTTCTTC; size: -; D: TRBD2; V: TRBV2; J: TRBJ2-1